The clone carrying this T cell receptor (beta chain) was picked up a small number of times. Its antigen is as yet unknown. A sample-barcoded 5' primer and a J-beta primer mix were used in a second PCR of roughly 7 to 11 cycles. TCRdb recomputed calls from the 5' RACE reads with MiXCR, one row per CDR3 protein. The table has about 780,000 distinct CDR3 sequences, more than 25% seen once. This entry belongs to a study of blood T cells in healthy people across ages. Study observations and caveats: Unknown donor CMV status possibly confounded expanded clonotype changes.

The length of the CDR3 is 16 residues. The V end lost 2 bases, the J end lost 1 base, and 12 bases lay between the germline ends. From germline, CDR1 is MDHEN and CDR2 SYDVKM. The same sample was also used in a study of T cells of mothers and their children. As that report states: cDNA was made from all extracted RNA, about 1.4 ug per 15 ul. For the second PCR, the M1S primer put in sample barcodes and 2-4 random nucleotides. The analysis detected no persistent microchimeric T cell clones.

The sequenced sample was blood. The clonotype comes from a boy between 10 and 17 years old in good health. The chain uses TRBV28 and TRBJ1-5; D is possibly TRBD1 (5 bases). The CDR3 protein is CASSLVGAGSNQPQHF. The CDR3 coding sequence is TGTGCCAGCAGTTTAGTTGGGGCGGGGAGCAATCAGCCCCAGCATTTT. Variable domain in full (rest from reference TRBV28 and TRBJ1-5): DVKVTQSSRYLVKRTGEKVFLECVQDMDHENMFWYRQDPGLGLRLIYFSYDVKMKEKGDIPEGYSVSREKKERFSLILESASTNQTSMYLCASSLVGAGSNQPQHFGDGTRLSIL.